Listed below are T cell receptor beta chains from one sample, sequenced in a study of cytomegalovirus exposure and HLA in healthy donors. Only in-frame clones appear in the TCRdb table, and some are missing; sequencing was by immunoSEQ multiplex PCR. The repertoire holds some 110,000 clones, with 76% as singletons. The source material was PBMCs. The source is a man aged 40-49 years in good health and CMV-seropositive. The CDR3 runs from the conserved cysteine through the conserved F or W. The order of the fields is D gene, V gene, J gene, clone size, CDR3 protein, CDR3 DNA. The D gene is left open where the match is weak. Size is stated for part of the rows, as once, few or many counts, or as a class when the clone is expanded.

D: NA
V: TRBV6-5
J: TRBJ1-1
size: once
CDR3: CASTSRATEAFF
DNA: TGTGCCAGCACTTCCAGGGCCACTGAAGCTTTCTTT

D: NA
V: TRBV27
J: TRBJ1-4
size: few
CDR3: CASSPREGEKLFF
DNA: TGTGCCAGCAGCCCGCGGGAGGGCGAAAAACTGTTTTTT

D: NA
V: TRBV11-1
J: TRBJ1-1
size: NA
CDR3: CASSFAGGTAFF
DNA: TGTGCCAGCAGCTTCGCGGGAGGGACGGCTTTCTTT

D: TRBD2
V: TRBV7-2
J: TRBJ2-7
size: NA
CDR3: CASSFGLAYEQYF
DNA: TGTGCCAGCAGCTTTGGACTAGCCTACGAGCAGTACTTC

D: NA
V: TRBV9
J: TRBJ2-7
size: NA
CDR3: CASSPRGRGHEQYF
DNA: TGTGCCAGCAGCCCAAGGGGCAGGGGCCACGAGCAGTACTTC

D: NA
V: TRBV6-1
J: TRBJ1-6
size: NA
CDR3: CASSERADRLNSPLHF
DNA: TGTGCCAGCAGTGAAAGGGCGGACAGACTTAATTCACCCCTCCACTTT

D: NA
V: TRBV2
J: TRBJ1-2
size: NA
CDR3: CASSVERKNYGYTF
DNA: TGTGCCAGCAGTGTTGAGAGAAAGAACTATGGCTACACCTTC

D: TRBD2
V: TRBV11-3
J: TRBJ2-3
size: once
CDR3: CASSREAGTTDTQYF
DNA: TGTGCCAGCAGCCGGGAAGCGGGGACCACAGATACGCAGTATTTT

D: TRBD1
V: TRBV6-5
J: TRBJ2-7
size: once
CDR3: CASSPRDRGSYEQYF
DNA: TGTGCCAGCAGCCCCAGGGACAGGGGAAGCTACGAGCAGTACTTC

D: NA
V: TRBV21-1
J: TRBJ2-7
size: NA
CDR3: CASSSRAFPYEQYF
DNA: TGTGCCAGCAGCAGTCGAGCTTTCCCCTACGAGCAGTACTTC

D: NA
V: TRBV30
J: TRBJ1-1
size: NA
CDR3: CAWSVRIRDEAFF
DNA: TGTGCCTGGAGTGTACGGATCAGGGATGAAGCTTTCTTT

D: NA
V: TRBV6-5
J: TRBJ2-7
size: NA
CDR3: CASRTENEQYF
DNA: TGTGCCAGCAGGACAGAAAACGAGCAGTACTTC

D: NA
V: TRBV27
J: TRBJ1-5
size: NA
CDR3: CASSLDERAGQPQHF
DNA: TGTGCCAGCAGTTTAGACGAGAGGGCGGGGCAGCCCCAGCATTTT

D: NA
V: TRBV19
J: TRBJ2-7
size: NA
CDR3: CASKPGGQPFYEQYF
DNA: TGTGCCAGTAAACCCGGGGGACAGCCCTTCTACGAGCAGTACTTC

D: NA
V: TRBV7-9
J: TRBJ2-1
size: NA
CDR3: CASSVGQAGGEQFF
DNA: TGTGCCAGCAGCGTCGGACAGGCCGGGGGTGAGCAGTTCTTC

D: TRBD1
V: TRBV11-2
J: TRBJ2-3
size: NA
CDR3: CASSITGGTGVMRDTQYF
DNA: TGTGCCAGCAGCATAACAGGCGGGACAGGGGTTATGAGAGATACGCAGTATTTT

D: NA
V: TRBV19
J: TRBJ1-2
size: NA
CDR3: CASRDTPNYGYTF
DNA: TGTGCCAGCCGGGACACACCTAACTATGGCTACACCTTC

D: NA
V: TRBV9
J: TRBJ2-3
size: NA
CDR3: CASSVEARRRTDTQYF
DNA: TGTGCCAGCAGCGTAGAGGCTAGACGACGCACAGATACGCAGTATTTT

D: NA
V: TRBV12-5
J: TRBJ2-2
size: few
CDR3: CASARDSANTGELFF
DNA: TGTGCTAGTGCTCGCGACAGCGCGAACACCGGGGAGCTGTTTTTT

D: TRBD1
V: TRBV11-2
J: TRBJ2-7
size: few
CDR3: CASSTGQGGRSYEQYF
DNA: TGTGCCAGCAGCACCGGACAGGGAGGCCGCTCCTACGAGCAGTACTTC

D: TRBD2
V: TRBV7-6
J: TRBJ2-2
size: NA
CDR3: CASSLYSGGANTGELFF
DNA: TGTGCCAGCAGCCTCTATAGCGGGGGAGCGAACACCGGGGAGCTGTTTTTT

D: TRBD1
V: TRBV9
J: TRBJ2-2
size: NA
CDR3: CASRPTGEVGSGELFF
DNA: TGTGCCAGCAGGCCGACAGGGGAGGTTGGAAGCGGGGAGCTGTTTTTT

D: NA
V: TRBV7-9
J: TRBJ2-2
size: NA
CDR3: CASSLRATGELFF
DNA: TGTGCCAGCAGCTTAAGAGCGACCGGGGAGCTGTTTTTT

D: TRBD1
V: TRBV4-2
J: TRBJ2-1
size: NA
CDR3: CASSQDPGTGRAHNEQFF
DNA: TGTGCCAGCAGCCAAGATCCCGGGACAGGGAGGGCTCACAATGAGCAGTTCTTC

D: TRBD2
V: TRBV5-1
J: TRBJ2-3
size: NA
CDR3: CASSRVAGGIRSTDTQYF
DNA: TGCGCCAGCAGCAGAGTAGCGGGAGGGATCCGGAGCACAGATACGCAGTATTTT

D: NA
V: TRBV4-1
J: TRBJ1-2
size: NA
CDR3: CASSQGPGGQDYGYTF
DNA: TGCGCCAGCAGCCAAGGGCCCGGTGGGCAGGACTATGGCTACACCTTC

D: NA
V: TRBV7-2
J: TRBJ2-5
size: NA
CDR3: CASSLQTAPQETQYF
DNA: TGTGCCAGCAGCCTTCAGACAGCCCCACAAGAGACCCAGTACTTC

D: TRBD1
V: TRBV6-4
J: TRBJ1-2
size: few
CDR3: CANHRDRGTYGYTF
DNA: TGTGCCAACCACCGGGACAGGGGGACCTATGGCTACACCTTC

D: TRBD1
V: TRBV11-2
J: TRBJ2-7
size: few
CDR3: CASSSFGTGIYEQYF
DNA: TGTGCCAGCAGCTCATTCGGGACAGGGATCTACGAGCAGTACTTC

D: TRBD1
V: TRBV7-2
J: TRBJ2-1
size: NA
CDR3: CASSPPSGDRYNEQFF
DNA: TGTGCCAGCAGCCCCCCATCCGGGGACAGATACAATGAGCAGTTCTTC

D: TRBD1
V: TRBV9
J: TRBJ1-3
size: NA
CDR3: CASSTSPPGTGPGNTIYF
DNA: TGTGCCAGCAGCACCAGTCCCCCGGGGACAGGGCCCGGAAACACCATATATTTT

D: NA
V: TRBV7-2
J: TRBJ2-3
size: NA
CDR3: CASSSPRDTQYF
DNA: TGTGCCAGCAGCTCGCCACGGGATACGCAGTATTTT

D: TRBD1
V: TRBV5-8
J: TRBJ1-6
size: NA
CDR3: CASSLQGAQNSPLHF
DNA: TGTGCCAGCAGCTTACAGGGGGCGCAGAATTCACCCCTCCACTTT

D: TRBD2
V: TRBV6-6
J: TRBJ2-5
size: NA
CDR3: CASSYSIVGGRETQYF
DNA: TGTGCCAGCAGTTACTCGATTGTGGGAGGGCGGGAGACCCAGTACTTC

D: TRBD2
V: TRBV12-5
J: TRBJ2-5
size: NA
CDR3: CASAASGSETQYF
DNA: TGTGCTAGTGCTGCTAGCGGGAGTGAGACCCAGTACTTC

D: TRBD1
V: TRBV6-5
J: TRBJ2-7
size: NA
CDR3: CASSSSGTVSYEQYF
DNA: TGTGCCAGCAGCTCATCTGGGACAGTCTCCTACGAGCAGTACTTC

D: TRBD2
V: TRBV28
J: TRBJ2-1
size: once
CDR3: CASSSGGPYSYTEQFF
DNA: TGTGCCAGCAGTAGCGGGGGGCCCTACTCCTACACTGAGCAGTTCTTC

D: TRBD1
V: TRBV29-1
J: TRBJ2-5
size: NA
CDR3: CSVTPGQGTETQYF
DNA: TGCAGCGTTACTCCGGGACAGGGAACAGAGACCCAGTACTTC

D: NA
V: TRBV7-2
J: TRBJ1-3
size: NA
CDR3: CASSLGQVGNTIYF
DNA: TGTGCCAGCAGCTTAGGCCAGGTCGGAAACACCATATATTTT

D: TRBD1
V: TRBV30
J: TRBJ2-2
size: NA
CDR3: CAWSGTGTGGELFF
DNA: TGTGCCTGGAGTGGGACAGGGACTGGGGGGGAGCTGTTTTTT

D: TRBD1
V: TRBV19
J: TRBJ1-1
size: once
CDR3: CATFRYRGLAEAFF
DNA: TGTGCCACTTTTCGTTACAGGGGACTCGCTGAAGCTTTCTTT

D: NA
V: TRBV2
J: TRBJ2-5
size: NA
CDR3: CASSWLAGHETQYF
DNA: TGTGCCAGCAGTTGGTTGGCTGGCCACGAGACCCAGTACTTC

D: NA
V: TRBV30
J: TRBJ1-3
size: NA
CDR3: CAWSLTAPGTMGARNTIYF
DNA: TGTGCCTGGAGTCTCACCGCCCCAGGGACTATGGGAGCAAGGAACACCATATATTTT

D: TRBD1
V: TRBV11-3
J: TRBJ2-1
size: NA
CDR3: CASSSLLGQGGSHPYNEQFF
DNA: TGTGCCAGCAGCTCACTCCTGGGACAGGGTGGATCTCACCCCTACAATGAGCAGTTCTTC

D: NA
V: TRBV7-2
J: TRBJ2-3
size: NA
CDR3: CASSPVGLTTDTQYF
DNA: TGTGCCAGCAGCCCCGTGGGGCTAACCACAGATACGCAGTATTTT

D: NA
V: TRBV28
J: TRBJ2-1
size: NA
CDR3: CASVSGPYNEQFF
DNA: TGTGCCAGCGTTAGCGGTCCCTACAATGAGCAGTTCTTC

D: TRBD2
V: TRBV6-4
J: TRBJ2-6
size: NA
CDR3: CASSASGGSGANGLTF
DNA: TGTGCCAGCAGTGCTAGCGGGGGCTCTGGGGCCAACGGCCTGACTTTC

D: NA
V: TRBV5-3
J: TRBJ1-5
size: NA
CDR3: CARSLDSLDNQPQHF
DNA: TGTGCCAGAAGCCTGGATAGTCTTGACAATCAGCCCCAGCATTTT

D: TRBD2
V: TRBV27
J: TRBJ2-7
size: NA
CDR3: CATQRRLAGGQSYEQYF
DNA: TGTGCCACCCAAAGGAGGCTAGCGGGGGGACAATCCTACGAGCAGTACTTC

D: NA
V: TRBV27
J: TRBJ2-7
size: NA
CDR3: CASSPSGAGYEQYF
DNA: TGTGCCAGCAGTCCCTCCGGCGCGGGTTACGAGCAGTACTTC

D: TRBD2
V: TRBV11-3
J: TRBJ2-7
size: NA
CDR3: CASSRTSGSFNEQYF
DNA: TGTGCCAGCAGCCGGACTAGCGGGAGTTTCAACGAGCAGTACTTC

D: NA
V: TRBV5-4
J: TRBJ2-6
size: NA
CDR3: CASSLRSGSGANGLTF
DNA: TGTGCCAGCAGCTTGCGATCTGGGTCTGGGGCCAACGGCCTGACTTTC

D: NA
V: TRBV11-1
J: TRBJ1-6
size: once
CDR3: CASSSQGGNSPLHF
DNA: TGTGCCAGCAGCTCCCAGGGTGGTAATTCACCCCTCCACTTT

D: NA
V: TRBV6-6
J: TRBJ2-7
size: NA
CDR3: CASRDQGWGISYEQYF
DNA: TGTGCCAGCAGAGATCAGGGGTGGGGGATATCCTACGAGCAGTACTTC

D: TRBD1
V: TRBV2
J: TRBJ1-6
size: NA
CDR3: CASSEYRGESPLHF
DNA: TGTGCCAGCAGTGAATACAGGGGCGAGTCACCCCTCCACTTT

D: NA
V: TRBV9
J: TRBJ1-1
size: NA
CDR3: CASSVVGQGGGEAFF
DNA: TGTGCCAGCAGCGTAGTAGGCCAGGGAGGGGGTGAAGCTTTCTTT